Shown below are 15 T cell receptor beta chains from a single sample sequenced in a study of T cells in Graves' hyperthyroidism and ophthalmopathy (dated by TCRdb to between 2017 and 2020). The library was made by multiplex PCR. Sequenced using an Illumina HiSeq 2000. The TCR beta CDR3 regions were amplified from RNA transcripts. The first round of RT-PCR for the TCR CDR3 was performed with the HTBI primer set and the Qiagen OneStep RT-PCR kit. In-frame beta chains were kept once TCRdb had trimmed the public reads at Q25 with fastp and called clones with MiXCR. All rows with the same CDR3 protein become a single entry with the most common DNA and genes. Counted in this sample were roughly 100,000 distinct CDR3 sequences; roughly 47% of them appeared once. The ten most abundant clones make up roughly 24% of the sample. Sequencing was performed on blood. Source of these receptors: a man aged 40-55 years with Graves' hyperthyroidism.

This clonotype was recorded at least ten times. The chain recombines TRBV7-2 with TRBJ2-7, with 12 positions matching TRBD2. The germline CDR1 and CDR2 sequences are SGHTA and FQGNSA. V was clipped by 5 bases and J by 6 bases; unmatched bases: 8. This CDR3 is 15 amino acids long. The DNA for the CDR3 is TGTGCCAGCAGCCCCAAGACTAGCGGGAGAGTCGAGCAGTACTTC. Amino acid sequence: CASSPKTSGRVEQYF. The full variable domain, completed using reference TRBV7-2 and TRBJ2-7, is GAGVSQSPSNKVTEKGKDVELRCDPISGHTALYWYRQSLGQGLEFLIYFQGNSAPDKSGLPSDRFSAERTGGSVSTLTIQRTQQEDSAVYLCASSPKTSGRVEQYFGPGTRLTVT.

This clonotype was recorded at least ten times. The rearrangement uses TRBV7-9 and TRBJ1-1, with 10 bases that match TRBD1. The V and J ends lost 1 base and 7 bases, in that order; junction bases with no gene match: 3. CDR1 and CDR2 from the germline V gene are SEHNR and FQNEAQ (reference sequence). The CDR3 length is 14 residues. CDR3 nucleotides: TGTGCCAGCAGCTTAGTGGGACAGGGGAATGAAGCTTTCTTT. Its translation: CASSLVGQGNEAFF.

This clonotype was recorded only once. The chain has TRBV11-3 and TRBJ2-1; TRBD2 aligns across 8 bases. Germline CDR1 reads SGHNT; CDR2 reads YENEEA. The ends lost 8 bases at V and 0 bases at J; junction bases unmatched: 9. The CDR3 covers 16 residues. CDR3 DNA sequence: TGTGCCAGCGTCCGACTAGCGTTGGGCTCCTACAATGAGCAGTTCTTC. Protein sequence: CASVRLALGSYNEQFF.

In this sample, this clonotype is medium-sized. The V gene is TRBV24-1, the J gene TRBJ1-2; tentatively, D is TRBD1 (6 bases). The V and J ends lost 4 bases and 2 bases respectively, with 10 bases between them. The CDR3 is 14 residues long. Germline V gene data show CDR1 as KGHDR and CDR2 as SFDVKD. CDR3 loop: CATSDPTGNYGYTF. CDR3 in DNA: TGTGCCACCAGTGACCCTACAGGGAACTATGGCTACACCTTC.

This clonotype was recorded only once. This rearrangement joins TRBV25-1 to TRBJ2-7, with D possibly being TRBD1 (5 bases). Trimming left V 9 bases short and J 2 bases short, with 17 bases between. The germline V gene has CDR1 MGHDK and CDR2 SYGVNS. The CDR3 covers 14 residues. For the CDR3, the DNA is TGTGCCAGTCCTGGGAAATCAGGGACCTACGAGCAGTACTTC. It codes for CASPGKSGTYEQYF.

This clonotype appeared many times. The chain has TRBV5-6 and TRBJ1-5, with D hard to call. Trimming took off 2 bases at V and 4 bases at J, with 10 bases between the two ends. This CDR3 comprises 14 residues. Germline V gene lookup returns CDR1 SGHDT and CDR2 YYEEEE. DNA of the CDR3: TGTGCCAGCAGCTTCGGACCGGGAAATCAGCCCCAGCATTTT. Its translation is CASSFGPGNQPQHF.

Comment on this clonotype: A read error may be the cause here, since a much bigger clone is one base away. This chain joins TRBV10-3 and TRBJ1-6; D gene ambiguous. Deletions cut 3 bases from V and 5 bases from J, with 8 bases between. CDR1 and CDR2 from the germline V gene are ENHRY and SYGVKD. The CDR3 totals 14 residues. CDR3 loop: CAISDVGNNSPLHF. The CDR3 nucleotides are TGTGCCATCAGTGATGTCGGAAATAATTCACCCCTCCACTTT.

In this sample, this clonotype turned up many times. V usage is TRBV2 and J usage is TRBJ1-5; TRBD1 agrees at 10 bases. The CDR3 consists of 20 residues. Germline V lookup: CDR1 SNHLY, CDR2 FYNNEI. The trim removed 3 bases at V and 1 base at J, leaving 15 bases unmatched. This CDR3 reads CASSDVPGQGRVWSNQPQHF. The CDR3 DNA sequence: TGTGCCAGCAGTGATGTGCCGGGACAGGGGAGGGTTTGGAGCAATCAGCCCCAGCATTTT.

This clonotype was detected a few times. This may come from a read error, since a much larger clone is one base off. This chain uses TRBV9 with TRBJ2-2; 11 bases fit TRBD2. The CDR3 runs 17 residues. Germline values: CDR1 SGDLS, CDR2 YYNGEE. The CDR3 protein is CASSANLAGGTSGELLF. The CDR3 nucleotides are TGTGCCAGCAGCGCTAATCTAGCGGGGGGAACAAGCGGGGAGCTGCTTTTT.

The table lists this clonotype with many counts. The chain combines TRBV2 with TRBJ2-7; unclear D gene. The CDR3 has 13 amino acids. CDR1 SNHLY and CDR2 FYNNEI come from the germline V gene. V lost 3 bases, J lost 4 bases, and 10 bases lay in between. The CDR3 region is CASSEGSFYEQYF. In DNA form, the CDR3 reads TGTGCCAGCAGTGAGGGATCCTTTTACGAGCAGTACTTC.

This clonotype was counted many times. The J gene is TRBJ2-5, the V gene TRBV7-9, with 8 bases aligning to TRBD1. The CDR3 has 14 residues. The V segment lost 2 bases and the J segment 3 bases; nucleotides outside the gene matches: 2. Germline values: CDR1 SEHNR, CDR2 FQNEAQ (reference sequence). The CDR3 is CASSLLTGEETQYF. The CDR3 DNA follows: TGTGCCAGCAGCTTATTGACAGGGGAAGAGACCCAGTACTTC.

The chain is built from TRBV14 and TRBJ1-1; no clear D. Germline V lookup: CDR1 SGHDN, CDR2 FVKESK. There are 14 residues in the CDR3. Deletions cut 0 bases from V and 5 bases from J, with 10 bases between. CDR3 in DNA: TGTGCCAGCAGCCAAGATCGGTCGGGGACTGAAGCTTTCTTT. Its translation is CASSQDRSGTEAFF.

This chain connects TRBV2 to TRBJ2-1, with 9 bases fitting TRBD2. CDR3 length equals 16 residues. Germline loops: CDR1 SNHLY, CDR2 FYNNEI. The trim removed 5 bases at V and 6 bases at J, leaving 11 bases unmatched. CDR3 sequence (DNA): TGTGCCAGCAGTAGGTTAGGCGGGGGGGCATGCAATGAGCAGTTCTTC. Residues: CASSRLGGGACNEQFF.

This clonotype was seen repeatedly, ten times or more. This chain links TRBV7-9 with TRBJ1-2; D is unresolved. Trimming removed 1 base from V and 4 bases from J, with 7 bases in between. The CDR3 length is 13 residues. The germline CDR1 and CDR2 sequences are SEHNR and FQNEAQ (reference sequence). The CDR3 coding sequence is TGTGCCAGCAGCTTAGGGGAGTTCTATGGCTACACCTTC. Residues: CASSLGEFYGYTF.

The sample holds many counts of this clonotype. The chain uses TRBV5-1 and TRBJ1-1, with D possibly being TRBD1 (5 bases). The CDR3 covers 14 residues. Germline lookup yields CDR1 SGHRS and CDR2 YFSETQ. V lost 4 bases to trimming and J lost 0 bases, with 10 bases between them. CDR3 in amino acids: CASSPRDLNTEAFF. The CDR3 region has the DNA TGCGCCAGCAGCCCCAGGGACCTGAACACTGAAGCTTTCTTT.